This TCR beta chain was sequenced for a study of cytomegalovirus exposure and HLA in healthy donors. Looked up from germline, CDR1 is SGHKS and CDR2 is YYEKEE (reference sequence). The CDR3 is 15 amino acids. V dropped 0 bases and J dropped 9; count of bases not matched to a gene: 10. Study results and limitations: In an earlier analysis, productive rearrangement rates for most beta V segments clustered near 87% or 30%. A later analysis found that most CMV-associated TCR beta chains appeared HLA-restricted.

Regarding this clone: Its cognate antigen is unknown.

Primers for the PCR totalled 60 Vbeta and 13 Jbeta. Profiling relied on immunoSEQ multiplex PCR, and the TCRdb table lists in-frame clones only, not all of them. The sample consists of around 130,000 clones, under 85% of them appearing once. The sequence came from a boy aged 10-17 years in good health and CMV-seronegative. Sequencing input: PBMCs. The chain has TRBV5-5 and TRBJ2-3; 7 bases match TRBD1. CDR3 amino acids: CASSLGTGPAGTQYF. CDR3 bases: TGTGCCAGCAGCTTGGGGACAGGCCCCGCAGGGACGCAGTATTTT.